The 22 T cell receptor beta chains below were found in one sample sequenced in a study of cytomegalovirus exposure and HLA in healthy donors (dated 2017 in TCRdb). The library was obtained by the immunoSEQ multiplex PCR assay. A mixture of 60 forward primers for TCR Vbeta segments and 13 reverse primers for TCR Jbeta segments was used in the multiplex PCR. TCRdb carries this immuneACCESS record with in-frame sequences only. Its versions omit some clonotypes, under half of them owing to an unresolved V gene in the studies checked, with the rest unexplained. The sample profile shows around 180,000 clones; approximately 81% of them were found once. The top ten clones comprise 1% of the sample. Sample: PBMCs. Receptors originate from a boy aged 2-9 years in good health and CMV-seronegative.

This clone appeared once. The sample holds other DNA sequences that translate to the same CDR3. CDR3: CASSLGQGSYEQYV. The DNA for the CDR3 is TGCGCCAGCAGCTTGGGACAGGGATCCTACGAGCAGTACGTC. The gene calls are TRBV5-1 and TRBJ2-7, with TRBD1 matching 7 bases. Germline V lookup: CDR1 SGHRS, CDR2 YFSETQ. J gave up 1 base and V 0 bases, and 1 base lay outside the gene matches. CDR3 length: 14 residues.

The chain employs TRBV14 and TRBJ2-5, with 9 bases matching TRBD2. The CDR3 loop spans 16 amino acids. Unmatched junction bases numbered 10, after V lost 3 bases and J lost 5 bases. Germline CDR1 is SGHDN and CDR2 is FVKESK. CDR3 DNA: TGTGCCAGCAGCCAGGCCGGGACTAGCCACGCTGAGACCCAGTACTTC. Its protein product is CASSQAGTSHAETQYF.

J is TRBJ1-2 and V is TRBV7-2; 7 bases align to TRBD1. The ends lost 0 bases at V and 3 bases at J; junction bases unmatched: 1. Germline lookup yields CDR1 SGHTA and CDR2 FQGNSA. This CDR3 has 14 amino acids. CDR3 coding DNA: TGTGCCAGCAGCTTAGCCGGACAGGACTATGGCTACACCTTC. It yields the protein CASSLAGQDYGYTF.

With regard to this clone: One junction end does not reproduce the germline sequence, and a read error may be involved. The chain combines TRBV7-9 with TRBJ1-2; possibly TRBD1 for D (5 bases). Germline loops: CDR1 SEHNR, CDR2 FQNEAQ (reference sequence). The CDR3 loop spans 15 amino acids. The CDR3 sequence is CSSSLAAGLGYGYTF. The DNA of the CDR3 is TGTTCCAGCAGCTTAGCGGCAGGGTTGGGCTATGGCTACACCTTC.

The chain employs TRBV5-1 and TRBJ2-1; 8 bases fit TRBD2. The germline CDR1 and CDR2 sequences are SGHRS and YFSETQ. V was clipped by 7 bases and J by 6 bases; unmatched bases: 18. There are 17 residues in the CDR3. CDR3 sequence: CASGLAGVGPGRNEQFF. CDR3 coding DNA: TGCGCCAGCGGCCTAGCGGGTGTGGGCCCCGGGCGCAATGAGCAGTTCTTC.

A few counts support this clone. The chain has TRBV10-1 and TRBJ2-5, with 8 bases fitting TRBD1. Germline V gene sequence: CDR1 WNHNN, CDR2 SYGVQD (reference sequence). V shed 4 bases and J 5 bases; nucleotides not matched to a gene: 9. The CDR3 is made up of 15 amino acids. The CDR3 coding sequence is TGCGCCAGCAGTGCCCGACAGGGGAGATGGGAGACCCAGTACTTC. This sequence encodes CASSARQGRWETQYF.

J is TRBJ2-6 and V is TRBV4-1, with D unresolved. The germline V gene encodes CDR1 MGHRA and CDR2 YSYEKL. Trimming removed 3 bases from V and 1 base from J, with 4 bases in between. The CDR3 length is 14 residues. In nucleotides, the CDR3 is TGCGCCAGCAGCCATCTGTCTGGGGCCAACGTCCTGACTTTC. This gives the protein CASSHLSGANVLTF.

This chain uses TRBV19 with TRBJ1-2; 7 bases align to TRBD1. The CDR3 consists of 15 residues. The trim removed 2 bases at V and 2 bases at J, leaving 5 bases unmatched. CDR1 and CDR2 (germline): LNHDA, SQIVND (reference sequence). Here the CDR3 reads CASSIWGTVNYGYTF. DNA of the CDR3: TGTGCCAGTAGTATATGGGGGACAGTCAACTATGGCTACACCTTC. The whole variable domain, remainder taken from reference TRBV19 and TRBJ1-2, is DGGITQSPKYLFRKEGQNVTLSCEQNLNHDAMYWYRQDPGQGLRLIYYSQIVNDFQKGDIAEGYSVSREKKESFPLTVTSAQKNPTAFYLCASSIWGTVNYGYTFGSGTRLTVV.

The chain carries TRBV27 and TRBJ1-2; the D is unclear. Germline V gene data show CDR1 as MNHEY and CDR2 as SMNVEV (reference sequence). There are 14 residues in the CDR3. V was pared by 3 bases and J by 0 bases, with 8 bases between. CDR3 sequence: CASSFGGTNYGYTF. The CDR3 DNA reads TGTGCCAGCAGTTTTGGAGGGACTAACTATGGCTACACCTTC.

This clone was observed a handful of times. CDR3 sequence (DNA): TGTGCCAGCAGTGAAGGGACAGGGCATGAAAAACTGTTTTTT. This codes for CASSEGTGHEKLFF. The rearrangement uses TRBV6-5 and TRBJ1-4; 9 nucleotides align to TRBD1. J lost 6 bases, V lost 5 bases, and 4 bases had no gene match. This CDR3 comprises 14 residues. Germline assignment: CDR1 MNHEY and CDR2 SVGAGI.

The chain links TRBV6-1 to TRBJ1-2; possible D gene TRBD1, 5 bases. This CDR3 spans 14 amino acids. Trimming took off 5 bases at V and 8 bases at J, with 18 bases between the two ends. The germline V gene encodes CDR1 MNHNS and CDR2 SASEGT. CDR3 amino acids: CASSPHGGGDGYTF. In DNA form, the CDR3 reads TGTGCCAGCAGTCCACACGGGGGGGGAGACGGCTACACCTTC.

The genes are TRBV9 and TRBJ2-1; 11 bases fit TRBD2. Germline values: CDR1 SGDLS, CDR2 YYNGEE. J lost 0 bases, V lost 3 bases, and 14 bases had no gene match. The CDR3 length is 20 residues. DNA for the CDR3: TGTGCCAGCAGCGCGCGGGTACTAGCGGGGGAAAAGAGCTCCTACAATGAGCAGTTCTTC. It encodes CASSARVLAGEKSSYNEQFF.

Comments on this clone: Different DNA sequences within this sample yield the same CDR3. The V gene is TRBV5-4, the J gene TRBJ1-5; the match to TRBD1 covers 7 bases. The germline CDR1 and CDR2 sequences are SGHNT and YYREEE (reference sequence). This CDR3 region has 14 residues. V trimming: 4 bases; J trimming: 4 bases; junction bases outside the gene matches: 5. The DNA of the CDR3 is TGTGCCAGCAGCACCGGGACAGTGAATCAGCCCCAGCATTTT. As protein: CASSTGTVNQPQHF.

J is TRBJ2-7 and V is TRBV11-1; 7 positions agree with TRBD2. With V trimmed by 3 bases and J by 2 bases, 16 bases remained unmatched. This CDR3 comprises 18 residues. The V gene's germline CDR1 is SGHAT and CDR2 FQDESV (reference sequence). CDR3 region: CASSLDGPPSGWTYEQYF. CDR3 coding DNA: TGTGCCAGCAGCTTGGATGGACCCCCTAGCGGTTGGACCTACGAGCAGTACTTC.

Comment on this clone: The conserved closing phenylalanine or tryptophan is absent in this CDR3, likely reflecting a read error. This chain connects TRBV9 to TRBJ2-2; 7 bases are shared with TRBD1. CDR3 length equals 15 residues. Germline lookup yields CDR1 SGDLS and CDR2 YYNGEE. V shed 1 base, J shed 6 bases, and the junction held 6 bases outside the gene matches. For the CDR3, the DNA is TGTGCCAGCAGCGTAACAACAGGGGTACCCGGGGAGCTGTTTTCT. Protein product: CASSVTTGVPGELFS.

This clone was seen more than once but under ten times. J is TRBJ2-1 and V is TRBV6-4, with 14 bases fitting TRBD2. CDR3 length equals 16 residues. V gave up 4 bases and J gave up 8 bases; unmatched junction bases: 7. Germline V gene data show CDR1 as MRHNA and CDR2 as SNTAGT. This CDR3 reads CASSAAGTSGSYEQFF. CDR3 DNA sequence: TGTGCCAGCAGTGCCGCTGGGACTAGCGGGAGCTATGAGCAGTTCTTC.

The V gene is TRBV4-2, the J gene TRBJ2-7; maybe TRBD2 (6 bases). V lost 1 base and J 2 bases, leaving 18 bases between the germline ends. Germline-derived CDR1 and CDR2 are LGHNA and YNFKEQ. CDR3 length: 17 amino acids. The CDR3 DNA sequence: TGTGCCAGCAGCCAAGTTCCCGGGCCGGGGAGGCCCTACGAGCAGTACGTC. Encoded protein: CASSQVPGPGRPYEQYV.

V gene TRBV9 combines with J gene TRBJ1-2; D possibly corresponds to TRBD1 (6 bases). Germline CDR1 and CDR2: SGDLS and YYNGEE. The V end was cut by 9 bases, the J end by 8 bases, with 14 bases between. CDR3 size: 11 residues. CDR3 loop: CATRTGNGYTF. CDR3 bases: TGTGCCACCAGAACAGGGAACGGCTACACCTTC. The whole variable domain, remainder taken from reference TRBV9 and TRBJ1-2, is DSGVTQTPKHLITATGQRVTLRCSPRSGDLSVYWYQQSLDQGLQFLIQYYNGEERAKGNILERFSAQQFPDLHSELNLSSLELGDSALYFCATRTGNGYTFGSGTRLTVV.

The chain links TRBV30 to TRBJ2-2; D may be TRBD2 (6 bases). V shed 0 bases and J shed 4 bases, with 12 bases lying between them. Germline values: CDR1 GTSNPN, CDR2 SVGIG (reference sequence). The CDR3 is 15 amino acids. The CDR3 bases are TGTGCCTGGAGTGTACTGGCGGGGTTCACCGGGGAGCTGTTTTTT. It yields the protein CAWSVLAGFTGELFF.

The chain has TRBV6-1 and TRBJ2-7; 8 bases are a match to TRBD1. CDR3 length equals 14 residues. Germline CDR1 is MNHNS and CDR2 is SASEGT. V lost 6 bases and J lost 2; bases outside the gene matches: 6. This CDR3 reads CASSPRTGTYEQYV. In DNA form, the CDR3 reads TGTGCCAGCAGCCCAAGGACAGGGACCTACGAGCAGTACGTC.

V usage is TRBV28 and J usage is TRBJ1-4; 9 bases fit TRBD1. The ends lost 4 bases at V and 8 bases at J; junction bases unmatched: 8. Germline V lookup: CDR1 MDHEN, CDR2 SYDVKM. This CDR3 region has 15 residues. CDR3 sequence reads: CASSSPTGGREKLFF. CDR3 in DNA: TGTGCCAGCAGTTCACCGACAGGGGGGAGAGAAAAACTGTTTTTT.

This rearrangement joins TRBV27 to TRBJ1-3, with D perhaps TRBD1 (6 bases). This CDR3 contains 15 residues. Trimming took off 5 bases at V and 0 bases at J, with 11 bases between the two ends. Germline assignment: CDR1 MNHEY and CDR2 SMNVEV (reference sequence). CDR3: CASSEGGSSGNTIYF. The CDR3 coding sequence is TGTGCCAGCAGTGAGGGGGGGAGCTCTGGAAACACCATATATTTT.